This TCR beta chain was sequenced in a study of T-cell reconstitution after alpha-beta-depleted transplantation in children. Regarding the study as a whole: About two months after transplant, alpha-beta T cells reportedly came from several hundred expanded graft clones. One year after transplant, T-cell counts and diversity came mostly from newly produced T cells.

As to this clonotype: As yet, its antigen is unknown.

The CDR3 is made up of 15 amino acids. From germline, CDR1 is WNHNN and CDR2 SYGVQD (reference sequence). The J segment lost 3 bases and the V segment lost 6 bases, leaving 9 bases of the junction unmatched. During its preparation, the TCRbeta library received unique molecular identifiers. TCRdb re-called the PCR reads with MiXCR, one entry per CDR3 protein. The profile shows fewer than 550,000 distinct CDR3 sequences, around 15% of them singletons. The sequence was obtained from a boy in the first two years of life who had a stem cell transplant for Wiskott-Aldrich syndrome, so the T cells may come from the graft donor. The source was PBMCs, mostly from graft donor cells, collected 360 days after TCRalphabeta/CD19-depleted stem cell transplant. The chain couples TRBV10-1 to TRBJ1-1; 8 bases align to TRBD1. The chain's CDR3 is CASSFSGTGYTEAFF. In nucleotides, the CDR3 is TGCGCCAGCAGCTTTTCCGGGACAGGTTACACTGAAGCTTTCTTT.